This entry lists 23 T cell receptor beta chains sequenced from one sample in a study of OX40 agonist ivuxolimab in advanced cancers. The library was obtained by the immunoSEQ multiplex PCR assay. This immuneACCESS table, as held by TCRdb, lists in-frame sequences with V and J called but not all clones. Of the missing ones, under half trace to an unresolved V gene in checked studies; the others have no known cause. The sample table lists fewer than 85,000 clones, just over 85% of them with a count of one. Of the sample, approximately 0.73% is held by the ten largest clones. This specimen consisted of CD4+ or CD8+ T cells sorted from blood, obtained in a trial of the OX40 agonist ivuxolimab. These TCRs come from an adult with an advanced solid tumor such as melanoma, head and neck, liver or kidney cancer.

The rearrangement links TRBV11-2 to TRBJ1-1; TRBD1 matches at 7 bases. Germline trimming cut 3 bases from V and 3 bases from J; bases unmatched to any gene: 7. Germline V gives CDR1 SGHAT, CDR2 FQNNGV. CDR3 length equals 15 residues. The CDR3 reads CASSFLGQADTEAFF. For the CDR3, the DNA is TGTGCCAGCAGCTTCCTTGGACAGGCGGACACTGAAGCTTTCTTT.

This clone occurred once. The chain combines TRBV30 with TRBJ1-3; D might be TRBD1 (5 bases). V lost 0 bases, J lost 4 bases, and 13 bases lay in between. The germline V gene has CDR1 GTSNPN and CDR2 SVGIG (reference sequence). This CDR3 has 15 amino acids. CDR3 in DNA: TGTGCCTGGAGTGTACGCAGGGCTAACGGAAACACCATATATTTT. Amino acids: CAWSVRRANGNTIYF. Combining the CDR3 with reference TRBV30 and TRBJ1-3 gives the whole variable domain SQTIHQWPATLVQPVGSPLSLECTVEGTSNPNLYWYRQAAGRGLQLLFYSVGIGQISSEVPQNLSASRPQDRQFILSSKKLLLSDSGFYLCAWSVRRANGNTIYFGEGSWLTVV.

The genes are TRBV19 and TRBJ2-5; 12 positions match TRBD1. CDR3 size: 16 residues. Germline V gene lookup returns CDR1 LNHDA and CDR2 SQIVND (reference sequence). Germline trimming cut 1 base from V and 4 bases from J; bases unmatched to any gene: 4. The CDR3 DNA follows: TGTGCCAGTAGTATAGGCGGGACAGGGGGCGCAGAGACCCAGTACTTC. Residues: CASSIGGTGGAETQYF.

The chain links TRBV28 to TRBJ2-7; D possibly matches TRBD1 or TRBD2 (5 bases each). The CDR3 length is 15 residues. Germline values: CDR1 MDHEN, CDR2 SYDVKM. Trimming left V 3 bases short and J 0 bases short, with 12 bases between. For the CDR3, the DNA is TGTGCCAGCAGTTTGTGGGGGTCAGACTCCTACGAGCAGTACTTC. This encodes CASSLWGSDSYEQYF.

J is TRBJ2-5 and V is TRBV5-1; TRBD1 matches at 9 bases. TRBJ2-7 matches the DNA end more closely, so the J call is doubtful. The germline gives CDR1 SGHRS, CDR2 YFSETQ. There are 15 residues in the CDR3. The CDR3 is CASSPDRGGGYEQYF. In nucleotides, the CDR3 is TGCGCCAGCAGCCCGGACAGGGGCGGAGGCTACGAGCAGTACTTC.

The V and J genes are TRBV6-6 and TRBJ2-1; 11 positions match TRBD2. The CDR3 is 13 residues long. Germline V gives CDR1 MNHNY, CDR2 SVGAGI (reference sequence). The V gene end was trimmed by 6 bases and the J gene end by 15 bases; junction bases not matched to a gene: 10. In nucleotides, the CDR3 is TGTGCCAGCAGACCCGGGACTAGCGGTCAGCTGTTCTTC. It is translated as CASRPGTSGQLFF.

V gene TRBV7-2 combines with J gene TRBJ2-1; TRBD2 aligns across 9 bases. The CDR3 consists of 16 residues. Germline CDR1 SGHTA, CDR2 FQGNSA. Germline trimming cut 1 base from V and 2 bases from J; bases unmatched to any gene: 3. The CDR3, as DNA: TGTGCCAGCAGCTTAGGGCCTAGCGGGACCTACAATGAGCAGTTCTTC. Translation: CASSLGPSGTYNEQFF.

This chain links TRBV2 with TRBJ2-7; the match to TRBD1 covers 9 bases. V shed 4 bases and J 3 bases; nucleotides not matched to a gene: 4. This CDR3 is built from 14 residues. CDR1 SNHLY and CDR2 FYNNEI come from the germline V gene. The CDR3 spells CASSVLGQGYEQYF. In nucleotides, the CDR3 is TGTGCCAGCAGTGTCCTGGGACAGGGCTACGAGCAGTACTTC. Based on the CDR3 plus reference TRBV2 and TRBJ2-7, the full variable domain is EPEVTQTPSHQVTQMGQEVILRCVPISNHLYFYWYRQILGQKVEFLVSFYNNEISEKSEIFDDQFSVERPDGSNFTLKIRSTKLEDSAMYFCASSVLGQGYEQYFGPGTRLTVT.

A single count supports this clone. This chain connects TRBV12-5 to TRBJ2-3; 11 nucleotides line up with TRBD2. The germline gives CDR1 LGHNT, CDR2 FRNRAP. The CDR3 sequence is 16 residues long. V shed 7 bases and J 5 bases; nucleotides not matched to a gene: 11. The CDR3 DNA reads TGTGCTAGTGCCCTCAGCCTAGCGGGAGGAATAGATACGCAGTATTTT. It translates to CASALSLAGGIDTQYF.

This sequence joins TRBV25-1 and TRBJ1-2; TRBD1 matches at 10 bases. This CDR3 contains 15 residues. The germline V gene has CDR1 MGHDK and CDR2 SYGVNS. The junction had 5 bases not matched to a gene; V was cut back by 3 bases and J by 4 bases. In nucleotides, the CDR3 is TGTGCCAGCAGTGAGACAGGGGGCCAGAGCTATGGCTACACCTTC. Translating it yields CASSETGGQSYGYTF.

In this sample, this clone turned up a few times. The rearrangement links TRBV6-4 to TRBJ1-1, with D possibly being TRBD1 (6 bases). There are 13 residues in the CDR3. Germline CDR1 is MRHNA and CDR2 is SNTAGT. Deletions cut 7 bases from V and 0 bases from J, with 9 bases between. The CDR3 sequence is CASTRGMNTEAFF. Here the CDR3 DNA reads TGTGCCAGCACCAGGGGCATGAACACTGAAGCTTTCTTT.

This sequence joins TRBV6-1 and TRBJ2-3; D possibly corresponds to TRBD2 (6 bases). Trimming shortened V by 1 base and J by 6 bases, and 14 bases separated the two germline ends. CDR1 and CDR2 (germline): MNHNS, SASEGT. This CDR3 is built from 15 residues. The CDR3 DNA reads TGTGCCAGCAGTGAAGAGGGTAGCGGTAAGGATACGCAGTATTTT. This sequence encodes CASSEEGSGKDTQYF.

A single count supports this clone. This sequence joins TRBV11-2 and TRBJ1-4; D remains ambiguous. CDR1 is SGHAT and CDR2 is FQNNGV in the germline V gene. The V and J ends lost 5 bases and 2 bases respectively, with 12 bases between them. The CDR3 runs 15 residues. The CDR3 bases are TGTGCCAGCAGCAGGGCCGGGGATACTAATGAAAAACTGTTTTTT. It codes for CASSRAGDTNEKLFF.

V gene TRBV6-4 combines with J gene TRBJ2-6, with D hard to call. Trimming cost V 10 bases and J 0 bases, with 16 bases left between them. CDR1 is MRHNA, CDR2 SNTAGT, per germline. The CDR3 runs to 16 residues. In DNA, the CDR3 is TGTGCCACCGCCCCACAGCCTGACTCTGGGGCCAACGTCCTGACTTTC. It codes for CATAPQPDSGANVLTF.

This chain uses TRBV4-3 with TRBJ2-2; D unclear. CDR3 length: 13 amino acids. From germline, CDR1 is LGHNA and CDR2 YSLEER. The V end lost 8 bases, the J end lost 3 bases, and 10 bases lay between the germline ends. The CDR3 loop reads CASGRPYTGELFF. DNA for the CDR3: TGCGCCAGCGGAAGACCCTACACCGGGGAGCTGTTTTTT.

The V call is TRBV6-4, the J call TRBJ2-1, with D possibly being TRBD1 (6 bases). Trimming took off 3 bases at V and 9 bases at J, with 18 bases between the two ends. This CDR3 comprises 15 residues. Germline CDR1 reads MRHNA; CDR2 reads SNTAGT. The DNA for the CDR3 is TGTGCCAGCAGTGAAGGGACCCCCGAAGGGGGTGAGCAGTTCTTC. Translating gives CASSEGTPEGGEQFF.

The chain carries TRBV15 and TRBJ2-2; D gene unclear. This CDR3 contains 14 residues. Trimming cost V 0 bases and J 1 base, with 3 bases left between them. Germline V gene sequence: CDR1 LNHNV, CDR2 YYDKDF (reference sequence). The CDR3 is CATSRDRNTGELFF. The CDR3 DNA sequence: TGTGCCACCAGCAGAGACAGGAACACCGGGGAGCTGTTTTTT.

CDR3 nucleotide sequence: TGTGCCAGCAGTTACTTGGCGGAAAGCTCCTACGAGCAGTACTTC. Protein: CASSYLAESSYEQYF. This chain uses TRBV6-5 with TRBJ2-7; D call uncertain. CDR1 and CDR2 (germline): MNHEY, SVGAGI. The V gene lost 1 base and the J gene lost 0 bases, with 10 bases spanning the gap. The CDR3 extends over 15 amino acids.

The chain links TRBV27 to TRBJ2-1, with TRBD2 as a possible D gene (6 bases). V was cut by 4 bases and J by 5 bases, with 15 bases left in between. Germline values: CDR1 MNHEY, CDR2 SMNVEV (reference sequence). The length of the CDR3 is 15 residues. DNA for the CDR3: TGTGCCAGCAGTTCCCCTGGACTACTTAACAATGAGCAGTTCTTC. The encoded protein is CASSSPGLLNNEQFF.

The rearrangement uses TRBV15 and TRBJ2-2; TRBD1 matches at 7 bases. CDR1 is LNHNV, CDR2 YYDKDF, per germline (reference sequence). The V and J ends lost 2 bases and 7 bases, in that order; junction bases with no gene match: 7. The CDR3 runs to 15 residues. The CDR3 loop is CATSRQTGSDGELFF. The CDR3 nucleotides are TGTGCCACCAGCAGACAGACAGGGAGCGACGGGGAGCTGTTTTTT.

The chain combines TRBV5-1 with TRBJ2-3; unclear D gene. Trimming pared 1 base from V and 0 bases from J, leaving 9 bases between. Per the germline V gene, CDR1 is SGHRS and CDR2 is YFSETQ. The CDR3 consists of 15 residues. This CDR3 is CASSLRSASTDTQYF. The CDR3 coding sequence is TGCGCCAGCAGCTTGCGAAGCGCCAGCACAGATACGCAGTATTTT.

The chain joins TRBV9 to TRBJ2-2, with D perhaps matching TRBD1 or TRBD2 (5 bases each). V was pared by 2 bases and J by 9 bases, with 8 bases between. CDR1 and CDR2 from the germline V gene are SGDLS and YYNGEE. This CDR3 comprises 12 residues. CDR3 in amino acids: CASSVQGRELFF. The CDR3 nucleotides read TGTGCCAGCAGCGTTCAGGGACGGGAGCTGTTTTTT.

The chain joins TRBV7-2 to TRBJ1-2, with D tentatively TRBD1 (6 bases). The germline V gene has CDR1 SGHTA and CDR2 FQGNSA. V lost 5 bases to trimming and J lost 7 bases, with 20 bases between them. This CDR3 spans 15 amino acids. The CDR3 region is CASSVRTASDLGYTF. CDR3 DNA: TGTGCCAGCAGCGTGAGGACAGCCTCTGATCTTGGCTACACCTTC.